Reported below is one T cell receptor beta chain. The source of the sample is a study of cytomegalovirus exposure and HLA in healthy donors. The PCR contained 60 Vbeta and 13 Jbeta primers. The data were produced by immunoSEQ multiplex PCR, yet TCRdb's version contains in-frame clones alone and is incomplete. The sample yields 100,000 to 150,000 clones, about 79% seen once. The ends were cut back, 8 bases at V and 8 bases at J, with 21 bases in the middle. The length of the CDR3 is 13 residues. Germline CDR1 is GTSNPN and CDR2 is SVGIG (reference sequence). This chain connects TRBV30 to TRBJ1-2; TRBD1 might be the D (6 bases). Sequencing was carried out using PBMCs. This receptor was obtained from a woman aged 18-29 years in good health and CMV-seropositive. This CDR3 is CAGYRVRSAGYTF. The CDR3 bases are TGTGCCGGATACAGGGTCCGATCCGCCGGCTACACCTTC.